These T cell receptor beta chains were read from a single sample in a study of CD8 T cells in ankylosing spondylitis. TCRdb called the 5' RACE reads again in MiXCR, with one record for every CDR3 protein. The repertoire holds around 9,100 distinct CDR3 sequences, roughly 6% seen once, with roughly 37% in the top ten. The material sequenced was blood, either unsorted or a sorted T cell fraction (not recorded which). These receptors all stem from a female donor with ankylosing spondylitis or in good health (not recorded which). Both conserved end residues are part of each CDR3. D genes are given only for firm matches. Size values are once, few and many counts, or a class for expanded clones, and some rows have none.

>many|.|TRBV9|TRBJ2-5
TGTGCCAGCAGCGAGGGGGGGCCGTACCAAGAGACCCAGTACTTC
CASSEGGPYQETQYF
>few|.|TRBV9|TRBJ2-7
TGTGCCAGCAGCGTATCCTCCTCGGCCCCTCGGGACTTC
CASSVSSSAPRDF
>.|.|TRBV9|TRBJ2-3
TGTGCCAGCAGCGTAGTGGGGCGGGGTAGCACAGATACGCAGTATTTT
CASSVVGRGSTDTQYF
>many|TRBD1|TRBV9|TRBJ2-2
TGTGCCAGCAGCGCGTGGCTACGGGACAGCCACACCGGGGAGCTGTTTTTT
CASSAWLRDSHTGELFF
>.|.|TRBV9|TRBJ2-2
TGTGCCAGCAGCTCGGACGGAACGAACACCGGGGAGCTGTTTTTT
CASSSDGTNTGELFF
>many|.|TRBV9|TRBJ2-4
TGTGCCAGCAGCCCCGGGACTGGGAGGAACATTCAGTACTTC
CASSPGTGRNIQYF
>few|.|TRBV20-1|TRBJ2-3
TGCAGTGCCGACCCCGGGGATACGCAGTATTTT
CSADPGDTQYF
>.|.|TRBV9|TRBJ2-7
TGTGCCAGCAGCGTAGCGGACTTCATCTACGAGCAGTACTTC
CASSVADFIYEQYF
>medium-sized|.|TRBV9|TRBJ2-7
TGTGCCAGCAGCGTAGAGTCGGCCTACGAGCAGTACTTC
CASSVESAYEQYF
>many|.|TRBV9|TRBJ1-3
TGTGCCAGCAGCGCCTGGGACACCCGTGAAACTGGAAACACCATATATTTT
CASSAWDTRETGNTIYF
>.|TRBD2|TRBV9|TRBJ2-1
TGTGCCAGCAGCGGGACTAGCGGGTATAATGAGCAGTTCTTC
CASSGTSGYNEQFF
>medium-sized|.|TRBV9|TRBJ2-1
TGTGCCAGCAGCGTATGGGACGGGAGCTACAATGAGCAGTTCTTC
CASSVWDGSYNEQFF
>.|TRBD2|TRBV9|TRBJ2-1
TGTGCCAGCAGCGGAGGGACTAGCTCCTACAATGAGCAGTTCTTC
CASSGGTSSYNEQFF
>many|TRBD2|TRBV9|TRBJ2-1
TGTGCCAGCAGCGGTAGCGGGGGGTTGGCTAATGAGCAGTTCTTC
CASSGSGGLANEQFF
>many|.|TRBV9|TRBJ2-5
TGTGCCAGCAGCGCCCCGGAGGAGACCCAGTACTTC
CASSAPEETQYF